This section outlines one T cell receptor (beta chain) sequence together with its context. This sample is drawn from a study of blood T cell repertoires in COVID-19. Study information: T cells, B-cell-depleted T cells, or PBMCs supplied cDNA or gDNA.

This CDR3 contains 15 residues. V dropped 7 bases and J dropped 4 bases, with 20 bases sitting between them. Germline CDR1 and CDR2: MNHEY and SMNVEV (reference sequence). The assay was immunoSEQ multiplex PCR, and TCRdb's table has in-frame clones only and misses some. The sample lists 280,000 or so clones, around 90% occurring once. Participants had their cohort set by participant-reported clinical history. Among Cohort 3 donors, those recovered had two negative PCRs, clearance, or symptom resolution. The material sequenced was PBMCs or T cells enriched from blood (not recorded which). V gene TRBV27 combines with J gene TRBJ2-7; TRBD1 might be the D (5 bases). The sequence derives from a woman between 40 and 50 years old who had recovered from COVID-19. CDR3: CASNRKGREGYEQYF. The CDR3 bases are TGTGCCAGCAATAGGAAAGGCAGGGAAGGGTACGAGCAGTACTTC.